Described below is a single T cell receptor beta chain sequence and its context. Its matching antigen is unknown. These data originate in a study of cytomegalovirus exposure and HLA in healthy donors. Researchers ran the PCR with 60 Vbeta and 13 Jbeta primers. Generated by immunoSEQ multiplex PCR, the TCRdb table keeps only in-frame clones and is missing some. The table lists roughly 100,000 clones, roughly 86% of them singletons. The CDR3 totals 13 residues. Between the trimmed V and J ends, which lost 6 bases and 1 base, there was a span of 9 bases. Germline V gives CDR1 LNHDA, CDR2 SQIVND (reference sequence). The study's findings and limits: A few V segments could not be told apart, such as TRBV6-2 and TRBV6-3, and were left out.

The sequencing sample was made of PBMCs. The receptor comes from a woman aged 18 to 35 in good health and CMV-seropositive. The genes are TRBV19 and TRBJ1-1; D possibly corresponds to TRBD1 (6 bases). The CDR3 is CASRTGRNTEAFF. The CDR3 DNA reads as TGTGCCAGTAGGACAGGCCGGAACACTGAAGCTTTCTTT.